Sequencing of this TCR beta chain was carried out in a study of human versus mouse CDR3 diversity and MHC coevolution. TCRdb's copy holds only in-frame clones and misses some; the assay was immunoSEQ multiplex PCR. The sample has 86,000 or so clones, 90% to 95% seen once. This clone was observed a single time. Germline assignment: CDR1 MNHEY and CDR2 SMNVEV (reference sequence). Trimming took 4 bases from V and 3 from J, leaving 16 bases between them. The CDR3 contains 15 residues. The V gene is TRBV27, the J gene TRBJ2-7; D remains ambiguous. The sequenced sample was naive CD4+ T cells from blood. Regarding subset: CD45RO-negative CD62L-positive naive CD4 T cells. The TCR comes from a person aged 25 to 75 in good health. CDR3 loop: CASSSPPRRYYEQYF. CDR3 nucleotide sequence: TGTGCCAGCAGTTCCCCCCCGAGGCGGTACTACGAGCAGTACTTC.